This TCR beta chain was identified during a study of blood T cells in healthy people across ages. Study results and limitations: Per million T cells, the diversity of TCR beta decreased roughly linearly as age advanced.

Concerning this clonotype: Its target is not known.

Losses at the gene ends were 6 bases for V and 4 bases for J; bases not matched to a gene: 6. This CDR3 is built from 16 residues. Germline V gene data show CDR1 as ENHRY and CDR2 as SYGVKD. A second roughly 6 to 11 cycle PCR used barcoded and J-beta primers. One entry per CDR3 protein results from TCRdb running MiXCR on the 5' RACE reads. This sample has 850,000 to 1,000,000 distinct CDR3 sequences, with about 53% found just once. The sequencing sample was made of blood. This chain joins TRBV10-3 and TRBJ2-3; 14 bases are shared with TRBD2. The TCR originated in a woman aged 55-70 years in good health. CDR3 bases: TGTGCCATCAGCAGACTAGCGGGAGGGGCGGCAGATACGCAGTATTTT. Translated: CAISRLAGGAADTQYF.